This T cell receptor beta chain derives from a study of blood T cell repertoires in COVID-19. Across the whole study: COVID-19 samples, acute and convalescent, were from the United States, Italy and Spain. Sample material is recorded as cDNA or gDNA derived from T cells, B-cell-depleted T cells, or PBMCs.

Original processing methods: Reference gene primer amplification in the assay estimated nucleated cell counts. The method was immunoSEQ multiplex PCR; TCRdb's version includes in-frame clones alone and lacks a portion of them. The V and J calls and clone size come from that table; D and trimming were worked out from the DNA. The profile covers more than 95,000 clones, with around 85% appearing a single time and roughly 2.7% taken by the ten largest. Germline V gene lookup returns CDR1 MNHEY and CDR2 SMNVEV (reference sequence). The CDR3 sequence is 13 residues long. Deletions cut 6 bases from V and 3 bases from J, with 9 bases between.

The TCR originated in a man aged 45-60 years with acute or convalescent COVID-19. The sequenced sample was peripheral blood. The chain links TRBV27 to TRBJ2-1; no clear D. The CDR3 sequence: CASSPVYYNEQFF. In DNA, the CDR3 is TGTGCCAGCAGCCCCGTATACTACAATGAGCAGTTCTTC.